A single sample gave rise to the 24 T cell receptor beta chains below, sequenced in a study of cytomegalovirus exposure and HLA in healthy donors. Primers: 60 Vbeta forward and 13 Jbeta reverse. Using immunoSEQ multiplex PCR, the repertoire was profiled, and TCRdb retains in-frame clones only, with some absent. The sample lists some 110,000 clones, 60% to 80% seen once, with 5.8% in the top ten. Material for sequencing was PBMCs. The receptors come from a man in his fifties or sixties in good health and CMV-seropositive.

The V gene is TRBV6-1, the J gene TRBJ2-2, with 11 bases that match TRBD2. Losses at the gene ends were 7 bases for V and 5 bases for J; bases not matched to a gene: 6. Per the germline V gene, CDR1 is MNHNS and CDR2 is SASEGT. The CDR3 has 15 residues. The CDR3 DNA reads TGTGCCAGCAATAGCGGGGGGGCTGGAACCGGGGAGCTGTTTTTT. Residues: CASNSGGAGTGELFF.

This sequence joins TRBV5-4 and TRBJ1-2, with 7 nucleotides matching TRBD1. Trimming took 4 bases from V and 6 from J; bases not matched to a gene: 9. The CDR3 runs 14 residues. Germline values: CDR1 SGHNT, CDR2 YYREEE (reference sequence). The CDR3 loop is CASSRRDSNHGYTF. The CDR3 DNA sequence: TGTGCCAGCAGCCGTAGGGACAGCAACCATGGCTACACCTTC. The complete variable domain, with remaining parts taken from reference TRBV5-4 and TRBJ1-2, reads ETGVTQSPTHLIKTRGQQVTLRCSSQSGHNTVSWYQQALGQGPQFIFQYYREEENGRGNFPPRFSGLQFPNYSSELNVNALELDDSALYLCASSRRDSNHGYTFGSGTRLTVV.

The chain has TRBV9 and TRBJ2-2, with D tentatively TRBD1 (5 bases). This CDR3 has 15 amino acids. The ends were cut back, 1 base at V and 6 bases at J, with 13 bases in the middle. Per the germline V gene, CDR1 is SGDLS and CDR2 is YYNGEE. The CDR3 here is CASSVFQGEAGELFF. The CDR3 DNA reads as TGTGCCAGCAGCGTATTTCAGGGTGAGGCCGGGGAGCTGTTTTTT.

The CDR3 region is CSVSGGRAYGYTF. The CDR3 DNA is TGCAGCGTCTCCGGGGGGCGAGCCTATGGCTACACCTTC. V usage is TRBV29-1 and J usage is TRBJ1-2; tentative D call: TRBD1 (6 bases). CDR3 length: 13 amino acids. V was clipped by 6 bases and J by 4 bases, with 15 bases between them. In germline, CDR1 is SQVTM, CDR2 ANQGSEA.

The V call is TRBV19, the J call TRBJ1-5, with D perhaps TRBD1 (6 bases). The germline V gene encodes CDR1 LNHDA and CDR2 SQIVND (reference sequence). The CDR3 is 15 amino acids. V was clipped by 6 bases and J by 5 bases, with 17 bases between them. The CDR3 protein is CASRLLQGLDQPQHF. The CDR3 coding sequence is TGTGCCAGTAGACTTTTACAGGGTCTCGATCAGCCCCAGCATTTT.

This clone was found once. The chain has TRBV5-1 and TRBJ2-5; tentatively, D is TRBD1 (5 bases). V lost 5 bases, J lost 2 bases, and 7 bases lay in between. From germline, CDR1 is SGHRS and CDR2 YFSETQ. CDR3 length: 12 residues. CDR3 residues: CASSRQQETQYF. Here the CDR3 DNA reads TGCGCCAGCAGTAGACAGCAAGAGACCCAGTACTTC. Together with reference TRBV5-1 and TRBJ2-5, the CDR3 gives the full variable domain: KAGVTQTPRYLIKTRGQQVTLSCSPISGHRSVSWYQQTPGQGLQFLFEYFSETQRNKGNFPGRFSGRQFSNSRSEMNVSTLELGDSALYLCASSRQQETQYFGPGTRLLVL.

The chain uses TRBV5-1 and TRBJ2-7; weak D call: TRBD2 (6 bases). This CDR3 region has 15 residues. V dropped 2 bases and J dropped 5 bases, with 17 bases sitting between them. CDR1 is SGHRS, CDR2 YFSETQ, per germline. The DNA of the CDR3 is TGCGCCAGCAGCTTTGAAGGGGAGGTCGGCCACGAGCAGTACTTC. This codes for CASSFEGEVGHEQYF.

J is TRBJ1-4 and V is TRBV28; 7 bases map to TRBD1. The CDR3 has 15 residues. Per germline, CDR1 MDHEN and CDR2 SYDVKM. The V gene end was trimmed by 6 bases and the J gene end by 3 bases; junction bases not matched to a gene: 7. CDR3 in DNA: TGTGCCAGCAGGGGCTCAGGGGGAGCTAATGAAAAACTGTTTTTT. Its translation: CASRGSGGANEKLFF.

This chain joins TRBV5-1 and TRBJ2-1, with TRBD2 identical over 7 bases. Germline V gene data show CDR1 as SGHRS and CDR2 as YFSETQ. The CDR3 consists of 15 residues. V gave up 7 bases and J gave up 1 base; unmatched junction bases: 8. The CDR3 bases are TGCGCCAGCCTACCTTCGGGGGGTTCCTACAATGAGCAGTTCTTC. The encoded protein is CASLPSGGSYNEQFF. Complete variable domain (other parts from reference TRBV5-1 and TRBJ2-1): KAGVTQTPRYLIKTRGQQVTLSCSPISGHRSVSWYQQTPGQGLQFLFEYFSETQRNKGNFPGRFSGRQFSNSRSEMNVSTLELGDSALYLCASLPSGGSYNEQFFGPGTRLTVL.

The chain is built from TRBV9 and TRBJ1-5, with 8 bases that match TRBD1. This CDR3 has 15 amino acids. The V gene's germline CDR1 is SGDLS and CDR2 YYNGEE. The V segment lost 3 bases and the J segment 6 bases; nucleotides outside the gene matches: 8. CDR3 in amino acids: CASSASGGYGQPQHF. The CDR3 DNA reads TGTGCCAGCAGCGCATCAGGGGGCTACGGTCAGCCCCAGCATTTT.

This clone has a single count. This rearrangement joins TRBV28 to TRBJ1-5; D might be TRBD1 (5 bases). CDR3 size: 14 residues. Trimming took off 2 bases at V and 4 bases at J, with 9 bases between the two ends. CDR1 and CDR2 from the germline V gene are MDHEN and SYDVKM. CDR3 nucleotides: TGTGCCAGCAGTTTACATACAGGTAATCAGCCCCAGCATTTT. It translates to CASSLHTGNQPQHF.

The chain combines TRBV5-1 with TRBJ2-5; the D gene is possibly TRBD2 (5 bases). The CDR3 is 16 residues long. V was shortened by 0 bases and J by 3 bases, with 15 bases between the two germline ends. The germline CDR1 and CDR2 sequences are SGHRS and YFSETQ. CDR3 bases: TGCGCCAGCAGCTTGGAGAGGCTAGCAGGCGAAGAGACCCAGTACTTC. Translated, it gives CASSLERLAGEETQYF.

The chain uses TRBV30 and TRBJ2-3; a possible D gene is TRBD1 (6 bases). The germline CDR1 and CDR2 sequences are GTSNPN and SVGIG (reference sequence). V shed 0 bases and J shed 2 bases, with 12 bases lying between them. This CDR3 has 15 residues. The CDR3 protein is CAWSVLDRNTDTQYF. CDR3 DNA: TGTGCCTGGAGTGTACTAGACAGGAACACAGATACGCAGTATTTT.

This chain connects TRBV11-2 to TRBJ1-2; perhaps TRBD1 as D (6 bases). Trimming took off 0 bases at V and 4 bases at J, with 12 bases between the two ends. The CDR3 covers 15 residues. The germline CDR1 and CDR2 sequences are SGHAT and FQNNGV. The CDR3 sequence is CASSLEGATSYGYTF. The CDR3, as DNA: TGTGCCAGCAGCTTAGAGGGGGCTACGAGCTATGGCTACACCTTC.

J is TRBJ1-2 and V is TRBV2, with no clear D. Germline-derived CDR1 and CDR2 are SNHLY and FYNNEI. This CDR3 contains 12 residues. V shed 5 bases and J shed 6 bases, with 10 bases lying between them. In nucleotides, the CDR3 is TGTGCCAGCAGTTACAGCGGCCATGGCTACACCTTC. This codes for CASSYSGHGYTF.

V usage is TRBV2 and J usage is TRBJ2-5, with D hard to call. Trimming took off 2 bases at V and 5 bases at J, with 9 bases between the two ends. The germline CDR1 and CDR2 sequences are SNHLY and FYNNEI. The CDR3 runs 13 residues. The CDR3 region has the DNA TGTGCCAGCAGTGAATTGACCGGGGAGACCCAGTACTTC. Amino acids: CASSELTGETQYF.

This chain uses TRBV4-1 with TRBJ1-3; D remains unclear. V lost 2 bases and J 0 bases, leaving 11 bases between the germline ends. This CDR3 region has 16 residues. From germline, CDR1 is MGHRA and CDR2 YSYEKL. CDR3 sequence (DNA): TGCGCCAGCAGCCAAAAAGAGTCGTTCTCTGGAAACACCATATATTTT. Its translation is CASSQKESFSGNTIYF.

As to this clone: An end of the junction differs from the germline gene, which may be a read error. The chain is built from TRBV27 and TRBJ2-3, with TRBD1 matching over 9 bases. The CDR3 runs 16 residues. The V gene's germline CDR1 is MNHEY and CDR2 SMNVEV (reference sequence). The CDR3 DNA follows: TGTGCCAGCGACTTTACAGGGGGCCATTCGACAGATACGCGGTATTTT. It yields the protein CASDFTGGHSTDTRYF.

J is TRBJ2-3 and V is TRBV29-1, with TRBD2 matching 9 bases. V gave up 8 bases and J gave up 2 bases; unmatched junction bases: 11. There are 15 residues in the CDR3. CDR1 SQVTM and CDR2 ANQGSEA come from the germline V gene. The CDR3 coding sequence is TGCAGCCTCTACCTAAGCGGGGGGTACACAGATACGCAGTATTTT. This encodes CSLYLSGGYTDTQYF.

The CDR3 coding sequence is TGTGCCAGCAGTGAAGGACAGGGCGCCCACAATGAGCAGTTCTTC. This encodes CASSEGQGAHNEQFF. The V call is TRBV6-1, the J call TRBJ2-1; 7 nucleotides line up with TRBD1. Trimming removed 1 base from V and 5 bases from J; junction bases left unmatched: 5. CDR3 length: 15 amino acids. Germline assignment: CDR1 MNHNS and CDR2 SASEGT.

This clone was recorded a few times. V usage is TRBV5-6 and J usage is TRBJ2-7; TRBD1 agrees at 8 bases. V lost 4 bases, J lost 3 bases, and 12 bases stayed unmatched. The germline CDR1 and CDR2 sequences are SGHDT and YYEEEE. This CDR3 is 16 amino acids long. CDR3 residues: CASSGEGQGANYEQYF. The CDR3 coding sequence is TGTGCCAGCAGCGGAGAGGGTCAGGGGGCGAACTACGAGCAGTACTTC. The complete variable domain, with remaining parts taken from reference TRBV5-6 and TRBJ2-7, reads DAGVTQSPTHLIKTRGQQVTLRCSPKSGHDTVSWYQQALGQGPQFIFQYYEEEERQRGNFPDRFSGHQFPNYSSELNVNALLLGDSALYLCASSGEGQGANYEQYFGPGTRLTVT.

The J gene is TRBJ2-7, the V gene TRBV5-1; 10 positions agree with TRBD2. V was pared by 0 bases and J by 3 bases, with 3 bases of the junction left unmatched. The CDR3 totals 15 residues. Germline loops: CDR1 SGHRS, CDR2 YFSETQ. The DNA for the CDR3 is TGCGCCAGCAGCTTGGGACTAGCGGGCCGCTACGAGCAGTACTTC. Translating gives CASSLGLAGRYEQYF.

This chain joins TRBV19 and TRBJ1-1; 7 bases map to TRBD1. Germline CDR1 reads LNHDA; CDR2 reads SQIVND (reference sequence). The CDR3 is 12 amino acids. Trimming took 10 bases from V and 1 from J; bases not matched to a gene: 3. The CDR3 DNA follows: TGTGCCACTCGGGACAGGAACACTGAAGCTTTCTTT. It encodes CATRDRNTEAFF.

The rearrangement joins TRBV6-1 to TRBJ2-7; D gene uncertain. The CDR3 loop spans 13 amino acids. V lost 6 bases and J 0 bases, leaving 9 bases between the germline ends. Germline CDR1 reads MNHNS; CDR2 reads SASEGT. CDR3 nucleotide sequence: TGTGCCAGCAGCCACAGTTTCTCCTACGAGCAGTACTTC. It yields the protein CASSHSFSYEQYF.